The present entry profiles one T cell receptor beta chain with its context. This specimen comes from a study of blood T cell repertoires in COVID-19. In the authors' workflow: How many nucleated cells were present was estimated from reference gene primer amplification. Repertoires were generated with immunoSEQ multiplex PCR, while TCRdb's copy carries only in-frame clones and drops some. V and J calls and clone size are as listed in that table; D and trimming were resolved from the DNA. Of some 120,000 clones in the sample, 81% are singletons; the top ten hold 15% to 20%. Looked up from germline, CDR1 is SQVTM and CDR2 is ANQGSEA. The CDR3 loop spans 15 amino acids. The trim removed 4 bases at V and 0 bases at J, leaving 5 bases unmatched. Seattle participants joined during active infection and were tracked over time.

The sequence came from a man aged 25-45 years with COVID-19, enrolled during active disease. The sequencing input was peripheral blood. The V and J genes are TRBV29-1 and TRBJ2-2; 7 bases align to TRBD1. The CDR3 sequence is CSVGGTEANTGELFF. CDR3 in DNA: TGCAGCGTTGGGGGGACAGAAGCGAACACCGGGGAGCTGTTTTTT.